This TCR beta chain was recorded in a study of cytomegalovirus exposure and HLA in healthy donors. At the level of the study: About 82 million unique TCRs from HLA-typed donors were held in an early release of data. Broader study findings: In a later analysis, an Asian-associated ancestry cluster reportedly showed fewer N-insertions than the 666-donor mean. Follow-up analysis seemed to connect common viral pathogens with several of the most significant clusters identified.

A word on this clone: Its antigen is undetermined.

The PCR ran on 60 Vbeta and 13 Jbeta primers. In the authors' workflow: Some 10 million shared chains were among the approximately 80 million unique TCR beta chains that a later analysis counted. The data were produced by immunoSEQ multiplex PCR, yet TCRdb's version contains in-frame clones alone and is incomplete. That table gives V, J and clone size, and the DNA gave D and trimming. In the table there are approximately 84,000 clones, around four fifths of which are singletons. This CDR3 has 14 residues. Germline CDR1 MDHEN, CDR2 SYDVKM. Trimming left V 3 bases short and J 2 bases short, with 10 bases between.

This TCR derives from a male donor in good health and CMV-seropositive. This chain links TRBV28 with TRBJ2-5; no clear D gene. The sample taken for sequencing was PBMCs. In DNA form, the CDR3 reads TGTGCCAGCAGTTTGGGCAGTAAGCAAGAGACCCAGTACTTC. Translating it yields CASSLGSKQETQYF.